This T cell receptor beta chain was captured by sequencing in a study of blood T cell repertoires in COVID-19. Study-wide background: The samples span acute and convalescent COVID-19 from the United States, Italy and Spain. The cDNA or gDNA used as material had been derived from T cells, B-cell-depleted T cells, or PBMCs.

As handled by the study authors: Reference gene primer amplification gave estimated nucleated cell counts. Profiling relied on immunoSEQ multiplex PCR, and the TCRdb table lists in-frame clones only, not all of them. D and trimming come from the DNA, and the V and J calls and clone size come from that table. This sample has roughly 120,000 clones, with over 85% found just once. The sequenced sample was peripheral blood. The TCR originated in a man aged 50 or older with active COVID-19.

The CDR3 reads CASSVGNPGGGEKLFF. The CDR3 DNA reads as TGTGCCAGCAGCGTAGGGAATCCAGGGGGCGGTGAAAAACTGTTTTTT. This rearrangement joins TRBV9 to TRBJ1-4, with 8 positions matching TRBD1. Germline values: CDR1 SGDLS, CDR2 YYNGEE. V lost 0 bases to trimming and J lost 7 bases; unmatched junction nucleotides: 8. This CDR3 comprises 16 residues. The whole variable domain, filled in from reference TRBV9 and TRBJ1-4, reads DSGVTQTPKHLITATGQRVTLRCSPRSGDLSVYWYQQSLDQGLQFLIQYYNGEERAKGNILERFSAQQFPDLHSELNLSSLELGDSALYFCASSVGNPGGGEKLFFGSGTQLSVL.